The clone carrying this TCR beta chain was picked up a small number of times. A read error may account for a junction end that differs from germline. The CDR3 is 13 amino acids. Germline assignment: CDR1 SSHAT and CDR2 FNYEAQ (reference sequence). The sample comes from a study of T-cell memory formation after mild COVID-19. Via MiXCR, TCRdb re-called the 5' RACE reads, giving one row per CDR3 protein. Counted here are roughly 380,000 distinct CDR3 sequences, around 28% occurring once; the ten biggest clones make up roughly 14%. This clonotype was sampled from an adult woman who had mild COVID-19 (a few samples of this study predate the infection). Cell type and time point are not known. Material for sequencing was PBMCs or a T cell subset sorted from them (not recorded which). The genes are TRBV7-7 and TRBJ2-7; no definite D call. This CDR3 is CASSATTDHEQYF. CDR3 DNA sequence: TGTGCTAGCAGCGCCACGACGGACCACGAGCAGTACTTC.